There are many counts of the clone carrying this T cell receptor (beta chain). Its cognate antigen is unknown. These data are taken from a study of T-cell reconstitution after alpha-beta-depleted transplantation in children. Findings and limits, study-wide: The authors attributed T-cell counts and diversity one year after transplant mostly to newly produced T cells.

V lost 4 bases to trimming and J lost 4 bases; unmatched junction nucleotides: 8. The CDR3 totals 15 residues. In germline, CDR1 is ENHRY, CDR2 SYGVKD. The TCRbeta library incorporated unique molecular identifiers. TCRdb fed the PCR reads into MiXCR, producing one record per CDR3 protein. This table holds about 490,000 distinct CDR3 sequences, under 12% found once. This material consisted of PBMCs, taken before TCRalphabeta/CD19-depleted stem cell transplant. The chain is built from TRBV10-3 and TRBJ2-3, with TRBD1 matching over 7 bases. This clonotype was obtained from a child aged 2-15 years with inherited bone marrow failure, due to receive a stem cell transplant. The CDR3 DNA follows: TGTGCCATCAGTGGTCAGACAGGGAAGTCAGATACGCAGTATTTT. Translated, it gives CAISGQTGKSDTQYF.